What follows are 7 T cell receptor beta chains derived from one specimen sequenced in a study of blood T cells in healthy people across ages. The authors ran a second PCR of roughly 6 to 12 cycles using a sample-barcoded 5' primer and a J-beta primer mix. TCRdb re-analysed the 5' RACE reads in MiXCR, keeping a single row per CDR3 protein. The sample yields over 1,500,000 distinct CDR3 sequences, about 50% seen once. The sample comprised blood. The source is a woman between 40 and 55 years old in good health.

This clonotype was observed a single time. This chain uses TRBV2 with TRBJ2-1; D gene uncertain. The CDR3 contains 15 residues. Germline-derived CDR1 and CDR2 are SNHLY and FYNNEI. The V gene lost 5 bases and the J gene lost 0 bases, with 11 bases spanning the gap. CDR3 DNA: TGTGCCAGCAGTAAAAGGACGGTCTCCTACAATGAGCAGTTCTTC. This translates into CASSKRTVSYNEQFF.

This clonotype was picked up one time. This chain joins TRBV2 and TRBJ1-5; a possible D gene is TRBD1 (5 bases). Germline V gene lookup returns CDR1 SNHLY and CDR2 FYNNEI. Trimming pared 7 bases from V and 3 bases from J, leaving 13 bases between. The CDR3 is made up of 14 amino acids. CDR3 residues: CASTGATDNQPQHF. In nucleotides, the CDR3 is TGTGCCAGCACTGGAGCGACAGACAATCAGCCCCAGCATTTT.

The V call is TRBV7-2, the J call TRBJ2-4; a possible D gene is TRBD2 (6 bases). Germline V lookup: CDR1 SGHTA, CDR2 FQGNSA. The CDR3 is 17 residues long. V shed 1 base and J shed 5 bases, with 18 bases lying between them. CDR3 in amino acids: CASSLVRAAGPENIQYF. The DNA of the CDR3 is TGTGCCAGCAGCTTAGTTCGTGCGGCGGGGCCCGAAAACATTCAGTACTTC.

This sequence joins TRBV24-1 and TRBJ2-7, with no clear D. The DNA end lines up better with TRBJ2-5; the J call may be wrong. The CDR3 length is 15 residues. Germline CDR1 is KGHDR and CDR2 is SFDVKD. The CDR3 region has the DNA TGTGCCACCAGTGATTTTCGGACGAGCAAAGAGACCCAGTACTTC. Protein sequence: CATSDFRTSKETQYF.

This chain joins TRBV20-1 and TRBJ2-3; 11 bases are shared with TRBD2. This CDR3 is 15 amino acids long. Germline V lookup: CDR1 DFQATT, CDR2 SNEGSKA (reference sequence). The V and J ends lost 3 bases and 7 bases, in that order; junction bases with no gene match: 9. CDR3 amino acids: CSASPSGGFQNTQYF. The CDR3 nucleotides read TGCAGTGCTAGTCCTAGCGGGGGGTTTCAAAATACGCAGTATTTT.

This clonotype was seen only a few times. The chain combines TRBV15 with TRBJ1-1, with 8 bases matching TRBD1. Trimming at V came to 0 bases and at J to 0 bases, leaving 6 bases not matched to a gene. Germline CDR1 reads LNHNV; CDR2 reads YYDKDF (reference sequence). The CDR3 extends over 17 amino acids. The CDR3 loop is CATSREDRDLMNTEAFF. In DNA form, the CDR3 reads TGTGCCACCAGCAGAGAGGACAGGGATCTGATGAACACTGAAGCTTTCTTT.

The J gene is TRBJ1-2, the V gene TRBV13, with a weak D call TRBD1 (5 bases). Germline V CDR1 and CDR2: PRHDT, FYEKMQ (reference sequence). Trimming pared 1 base from V and 3 bases from J, leaving 12 bases between. The CDR3 runs 15 residues. CDR3 loop: CASSLAGRAHYGYTF. In nucleotides, the CDR3 is TGTGCCAGCAGCTTAGCAGGGAGGGCTCACTATGGCTACACCTTC.